Listed below are T cell receptor beta chains from one sample, sequenced in a study of shared clonotypes between healthy human individuals. The method was immunoSEQ multiplex PCR; TCRdb's version includes in-frame clones alone and lacks a portion of them. The table lists a few million clones, about 92% of them singletons, with 0.39% in the top ten. Sequencing was performed on naive CD4+ T cells from PBMCs. These receptor sequences come from a man between 18 and 35 years old in good health. Some clones in this sample may be carry-over from other donors' samples. CDR3s include the opening cysteine and the closing phenylalanine or tryptophan. A D gene is named only where the DNA matches it firmly. Rows give clone size only sometimes, using once, few, many, or a class for an expanded clone.

v_call	clone_size	d_call	j_call	cdr3_aa	cdr3_nt
TRBV18	-	-	TRBJ2-7	CASSGGLGGSYEQYF	TGTGCCAGCTCAGGGGGGCTAGGTGGGTCCTACGAGCAGTACTTC
TRBV7-9	-	-	TRBJ2-5	CASSLGAIGATQYF	TGTGCCAGCAGCCTAGGGGCAATAGGTGCGACCCAGTACTTC
TRBV7-9	once	TRBD1	TRBJ1-5	CASSLGTGNNQPQHF	TGTGCCAGCAGCTTAGGGACAGGGAATAATCAGCCCCAGCATTTT
TRBV2	-	TRBD1	TRBJ2-7	CASSDMGGQGSEQYF	TGTGCCAGCAGTGATATGGGGGGACAGGGGTCCGAGCAGTACTTC
TRBV25-1	-	-	TRBJ1-3	CASSSVREWDGNTIYF	TGTGCCAGCAGCTCAGTAAGGGAGTGGGATGGAAACACCATATATTTT
TRBV5-1	-	TRBD1	TRBJ2-2	CASSYVWTGVDGELFF	TGCGCCAGCAGCTACGTTTGGACAGGGGTGGACGGGGAGCTGTTTTTT
TRBV11-2	-	TRBD1	TRBJ1-2	CASSPDREGHGYTF	TGTGCCAGCAGCCCCGACAGGGAGGGCCATGGCTACACCTTC
TRBV30	few	-	TRBJ1-1	CAWSVFRENTEAFF	TGTGCCTGGAGTGTATTCAGGGAGAACACTGAAGCTTTCTTT
TRBV15	-	-	TRBJ2-2	CATSRDTPITRVGGELFF	TGTGCCACCAGCAGAGATACCCCAATAACCCGGGTAGGGGGGGAGCTGTTTTTT
TRBV28	few	-	TRBJ1-1	CASIRRGDTEAFF	TGTGCCAGCATTCGGAGGGGAGACACTGAAGCTTTCTTT
TRBV27	once	-	TRBJ2-7	CASSSKGSSYEQYF	TGTGCCAGCAGTTCGAAGGGCAGCTCCTACGAGCAGTACTTC
TRBV19	-	TRBD2	TRBJ2-3	CASSLRLAGTDTQYF	TGTGCCAGTAGTTTACGACTAGCGGGAACAGATACGCAGTATTTT
TRBV28	-	-	TRBJ1-2	CASSPQGLLYTF	TGTGCCAGCAGTCCACAAGGACTCCTCTACACCTTC
TRBV4-1	once	-	TRBJ2-1	CASSQDILGNNEQFF	TGCGCCAGCAGCCAAGACATCCTGGGAAACAATGAGCAGTTCTTC
TRBV7-7	-	TRBD2	TRBJ2-2	CASSPSAGGTGELFF	TGTGCCAGCAGCCCGTCAGCGGGAGGCACCGGGGAGCTGTTTTTT
TRBV10-3	-	-	TRBJ2-7	CAITRTSPSYEQYF	TGTGCCATCACCCGGACTTCCCCCTCCTACGAGCAGTACTTC
TRBV5-1	-	-	TRBJ2-1	CASSLGSGTHNEQFF	TGCGCCAGCAGCTTGGGGTCCGGGACTCACAATGAGCAGTTCTTC
TRBV6-5	-	TRBD2	TRBJ2-7	CASSKGLAGTYEQYF	TGTGCCAGCAGCAAGGGACTAGCGGGGACCTACGAGCAGTACTTC
TRBV28	-	-	TRBJ1-2	CASSLRGGLVLGYTF	TGTGCCAGCAGTTTAAGGGGAGGCCTAGTCCTTGGCTACACCTTC
TRBV4-3	few	-	TRBJ1-1	CASSLKGSATEAFF	TGCGCCAGCAGCCTTAAGGGTAGTGCCACTGAAGCTTTCTTT
TRBV25-1	-	TRBD2	TRBJ2-5	CASSHRGEVGQETQYF	TGTGCCAGCAGCCACCGGGGGGAGGTGGGGCAAGAGACCCAGTACTTC
TRBV18	-	-	TRBJ2-7	CASSPQGTYEQYF	TGTGCCAGCTCACCGCAGGGTACCTACGAGCAGTACTTC
TRBV6-1	-	-	TRBJ2-1	CASTSRQSSYNEQFF	TGTGCCAGCACCTCACGACAGAGCTCCTACAATGAGCAGTTCTTC
TRBV5-4	-	-	TRBJ2-1	CASSRGTPLPYNEQFF	TGTGCCAGCAGCCGTGGGACGCCCCTTCCTTACAATGAGCAGTTCTTC
TRBV27	-	TRBD1	TRBJ2-7	CASSPRRGGTGMGEQYF	TGTGCCAGCAGTCCTCGTAGGGGCGGGACAGGGATGGGTGAGCAGTACTTC
TRBV9	-	-	TRBJ2-2	CASSVVGPVTGELFF	TGTGCCAGCAGCGTAGTCGGACCCGTGACCGGGGAGCTGTTTTTT
TRBV11-1	-	TRBD1	TRBJ1-1	CASSSTGMNTEAFF	TGTGCCAGCAGCTCGACAGGGATGAACACTGAAGCTTTCTTT
TRBV25-1	-	-	TRBJ1-2	CASSESGEYYGYTF	TGTGCCAGCAGTGAATCTGGAGAGTACTATGGCTACACCTTC
TRBV25-1	few	TRBD1	TRBJ2-7	CASSEQGDRPYEQYF	TGTGCCAGCAGTGAGCAGGGGGACAGACCCTACGAGCAGTACTTC
TRBV23-1	-	TRBD1	TRBJ2-3	CASSQSDRGITDTQYF	TGCGCCAGCAGTCAATCGGACAGGGGGATCACAGATACGCAGTATTTT
TRBV18	-	-	TRBJ1-1	CASSPEQNTEAFF	TGTGCCAGCTCACCGGAGCAGAACACTGAAGCTTTCTTT
TRBV7-2	-	-	TRBJ1-5	CASSFRDQPQHF	TGTGCCAGCAGCTTTAGGGATCAGCCCCAGCATTTT
TRBV5-1	-	-	TRBJ1-6	CASSRGEIMNSPLHF	TGCGCCAGCAGCCGGGGGGAGATAATGAATTCACCCCTCCACTTT
TRBV7-9	-	TRBD1	TRBJ2-7	CASSFQQGPASF	TGTGCCAGCAGCTTCCAACAGGGGCCCGCTTCATTC
TRBV6-1	-	-	TRBJ1-1	CASSEVHTYTEAFF	TGTGCCAGCAGTGAAGTGCACACTTACACTGAAGCTTTCTTT
TRBV6-1	-	TRBD2	TRBJ2-5	CASTTSGIRETQYF	TGTGCCAGCACGACTAGCGGGATCCGAGAGACCCAGTACTTC
TRBV2	-	-	TRBJ2-5	CASSDIPGETQYF	TGTGCCAGCAGTGATATCCCAGGAGAGACCCAGTACTTC
TRBV5-1	-	TRBD2	TRBJ2-3	CASSLGGGGTDTQYF	TGCGCCAGCAGCTTGGGTGGCGGGGGAACAGATACGCAGTATTTT
TRBV12-5	-	-	TRBJ2-1	CASGFGAGHSYNEQFF	TGTGCTAGTGGTTTCGGGGCGGGCCATAGTTACAATGAGCAGTTCTTC
TRBV27	-	-	TRBJ2-2	CASSRQQGIPGELFF	TGTGCCAGCAGTCGCCAACAGGGAATCCCCGGGGAGCTGTTTTTT
TRBV2	-	-	TRBJ2-1	CASSEVQVSYNEQFF	TGTGCCAGCAGTGAAGTCCAGGTTTCCTACAATGAGCAGTTCTTC
TRBV7-9	-	-	TRBJ2-2	CASVTESGGELFF	TGTGCCAGCGTCACCGAATCGGGCGGGGAGCTGTTTTTT
TRBV7-2	-	-	TRBJ1-1	CASSLERDTEAFF	TGTGCCAGCAGCTTAGAAAGGGACACTGAAGCTTTCTTT